Listed below are T cell receptor beta chains from one sample, sequenced in a study of cytotoxic CD8 clonotypes in ibrutinib-treated CLL. Sequencing used immunoSEQ multiplex PCR; TCRdb keeps in-frame clones, though not all of them. In the table there are some 140,000 clones, 91% of which are singletons. Source: PBMCs, taken after 12 months of ibrutinib treatment. The receptors here all came from a human donor with chronic lymphocytic leukemia. The CDR3 runs from the conserved cysteine through the conserved F or W. The order of the fields is D gene, V gene, J gene, clone size, CDR3 DNA, CDR3 protein. A D gene is named only where the DNA matches it firmly. For some rows the clone size is stated as once, few or many, or as a class when expanded; others skip it.

>NA|TRBV28|TRBJ1-4|once
TGTGCCAGTCTTAGACCAAATGAAAAACTGTTTTTT
CASLRPNEKLFF
>NA|TRBV5-6|TRBJ1-5|once
TGTGCCAGCAGCTTAAACAGGGATCAGCCCCAGCATTTT
CASSLNRDQPQHF
>TRBD2|TRBV18|TRBJ2-3|NA
TGTGCCAGCTCACCACTCATGGCGGGGACTAGCGGACCGCCCACAGATACGCAGTATTTT
CASSPLMAGTSGPPTDTQYF
>TRBD1|TRBV5-5|TRBJ1-4|NA
TGTGCCAGCAGCTCGCCTACAGGGGGCACTAATGAAAAACTGTTTTTT
CASSSPTGGTNEKLFF
>NA|TRBV4-3|TRBJ2-1|once
TGCGCCAGCAGCCAAGATGGGTCGCGGGGCCCCTACAATGAGCAGTTCTTC
CASSQDGSRGPYNEQFF
>TRBD2|TRBV27|TRBJ2-1|NA
TGTGCCAGCAGTATCCTACTAGCGGGCCAATCCTACAATGAGCAGTTCTTC
CASSILLAGQSYNEQFF
>TRBD2|TRBV6-1|TRBJ2-3|NA
TGTGCCAGCAGTGACCGGGGGAGGGCAGATACGCAGTATTTT
CASSDRGRADTQYF
>TRBD1|TRBV6-4|TRBJ2-3|NA
TGTGCCAGAAAACCGGGACAGGGAGCAGATACGCAGTATTTT
CARKPGQGADTQYF
>TRBD2|TRBV5-1|TRBJ2-1|NA
TGCGCCAGCACCGTGACTAGCGGGTCCTACAATGAGCAGTTCTTC
CASTVTSGSYNEQFF
>NA|TRBV5-6|TRBJ1-2|NA
TGTGCCAGCAGCTGGGGTGAGGGTAACTATGGCTACACCTTC
CASSWGEGNYGYTF
>NA|TRBV28|TRBJ2-7|NA
TGTGCCAGCAGATCCAACCAACGAGGGCAGTACTTC
CASRSNQRGQYF
>NA|TRBV7-2|TRBJ2-1|NA
TGTGCCAGCAGCTTAACGGTCTCAGGGTCCTACAATGAGCAGTTCTTC
CASSLTVSGSYNEQFF
>NA|TRBV27|TRBJ2-7|NA
TGTGCCAGCAGTTTTGGACTGGTACCTGGTAACGAGCAGTACTTC
CASSFGLVPGNEQYF
>NA|TRBV15|TRBJ2-7|once
TGTGCCACCAGCAGAGATGGCAAACGGGAGCAGTACTTC
CATSRDGKREQYF
>NA|TRBV6-5|TRBJ2-1|NA
TGTGCCAGCAGTTACTTCAATGAGCAGTTCTTC
CASSYFNEQFF
>NA|TRBV7-2|TRBJ2-5|NA
TGTGCCAGTCGGATGTCTGAAGAGACCCAGTACTTC
CASRMSEETQYF
>NA|TRBV29-1|TRBJ1-1|once
TGCAGCGTAATGGTAGGTTACAACACTGAAGCTTTCTTT
CSVMVGYNTEAFF
>TRBD2|TRBV28|TRBJ2-7|NA
TGTGCCAGCAGTTCGACTAGCGGCTCCTACGAGCAGTACTTC
CASSSTSGSYEQYF
>NA|TRBV27|TRBJ2-7|once
TGTGCCAGCAGTTTATCGTCGGGGACATTTATGGAAAGTGGTACATACGAGCAGTACTTC
CASSLSSGTFMESGTYEQYF
>NA|TRBV11-2|TRBJ2-2|NA
TGTGCCAGCAGCTTTTCCGGGACCACGAACACCGGGGAGCTGTTTTTT
CASSFSGTTNTGELFF
>TRBD2|TRBV30|TRBJ2-7|NA
TGTGCCTGGACCCCCAAGCGGGGGGCTAAACCCTACGAGCAGTACTTC
CAWTPKRGAKPYEQYF
>NA|TRBV5-6|TRBJ2-6|NA
TGTGCCAGCAGCATGAGTGAGGTTCAGGGGACCTCTGGGGCCAACGTCCTGACTTTC
CASSMSEVQGTSGANVLTF